Included here is one T cell receptor (beta chain) sequence, with context. TCRdb fed the 5' RACE reads into MiXCR, producing one record per CDR3 protein. The sample has under 170,000 distinct CDR3 sequences, more than 40% seen once. The source of the sample is a study of CD8 T cells in ankylosing spondylitis. The source material was synovial fluid, either unsorted or a sorted T cell fraction (not recorded which). The sequence was obtained from a male donor with ankylosing spondylitis.

For the CDR3, the DNA is TGTGCCAGCAGCCAAGGATGGCCCTACAATGAGCAGTTCTTC. This translates into CASSQGWPYNEQFF. The gene calls are TRBV3-1 and TRBJ2-1, with D hard to call. The germline V gene encodes CDR1 LGHDT and CDR2 YNNKEL (reference sequence). Trimming removed 1 base from V and 2 bases from J, with 6 bases in between. The CDR3 sequence is 14 residues long.